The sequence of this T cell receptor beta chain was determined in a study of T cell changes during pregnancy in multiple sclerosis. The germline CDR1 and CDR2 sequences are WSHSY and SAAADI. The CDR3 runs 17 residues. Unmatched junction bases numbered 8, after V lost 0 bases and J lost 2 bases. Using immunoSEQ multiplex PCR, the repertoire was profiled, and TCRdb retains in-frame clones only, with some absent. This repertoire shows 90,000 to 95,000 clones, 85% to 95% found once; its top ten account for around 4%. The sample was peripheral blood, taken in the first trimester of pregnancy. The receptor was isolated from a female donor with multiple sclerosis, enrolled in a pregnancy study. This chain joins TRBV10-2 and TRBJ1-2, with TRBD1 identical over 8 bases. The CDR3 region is CASSESRTGTFNYGYTF. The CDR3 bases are TGCGCCAGCAGTGAGTCCCGGACAGGGACCTTCAACTATGGCTACACCTTC.